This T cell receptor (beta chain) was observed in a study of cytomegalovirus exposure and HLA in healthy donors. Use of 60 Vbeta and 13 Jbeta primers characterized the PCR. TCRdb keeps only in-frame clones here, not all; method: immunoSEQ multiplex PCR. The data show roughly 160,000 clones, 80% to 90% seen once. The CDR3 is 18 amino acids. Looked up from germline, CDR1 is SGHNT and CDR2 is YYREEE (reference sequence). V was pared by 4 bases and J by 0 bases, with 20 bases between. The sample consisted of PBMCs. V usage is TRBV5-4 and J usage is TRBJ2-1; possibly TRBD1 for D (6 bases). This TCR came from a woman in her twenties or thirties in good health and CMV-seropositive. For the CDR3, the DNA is TGTGCCAGCAGCCCCGGGACAAATATATTGAGCTCCTACAATGAGCAGTTCTTC. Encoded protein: CASSPGTNILSSYNEQFF.